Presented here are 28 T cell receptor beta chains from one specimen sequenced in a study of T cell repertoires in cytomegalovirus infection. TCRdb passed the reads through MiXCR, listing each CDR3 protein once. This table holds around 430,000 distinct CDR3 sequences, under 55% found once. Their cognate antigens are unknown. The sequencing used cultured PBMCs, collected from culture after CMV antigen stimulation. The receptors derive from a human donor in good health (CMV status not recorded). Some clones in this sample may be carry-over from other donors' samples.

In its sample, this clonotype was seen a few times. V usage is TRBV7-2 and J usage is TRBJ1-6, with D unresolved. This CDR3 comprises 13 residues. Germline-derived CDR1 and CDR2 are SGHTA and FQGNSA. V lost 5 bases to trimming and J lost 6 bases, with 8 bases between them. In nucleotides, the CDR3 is TGTGCCAGCAGCCCGGGCCCTAATTCACCCCTCCACTTT. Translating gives CASSPGPNSPLHF.

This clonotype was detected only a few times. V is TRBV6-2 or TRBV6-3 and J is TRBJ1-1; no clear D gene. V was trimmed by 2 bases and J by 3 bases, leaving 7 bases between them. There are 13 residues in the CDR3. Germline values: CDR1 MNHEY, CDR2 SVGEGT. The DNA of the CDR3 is TGTGCCAGCAGTTACGTGGGATACACTGAAGCTTTCTTT. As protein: CASSYVGYTEAFF.

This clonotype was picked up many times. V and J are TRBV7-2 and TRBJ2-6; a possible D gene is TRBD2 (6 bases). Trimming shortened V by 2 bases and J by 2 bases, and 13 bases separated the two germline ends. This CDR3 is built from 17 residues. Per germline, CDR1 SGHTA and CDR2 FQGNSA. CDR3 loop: CASSLNPPGAGANVLTF. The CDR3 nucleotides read TGTGCCAGCAGCTTAAACCCTCCGGGAGCTGGGGCCAACGTCCTGACTTTC. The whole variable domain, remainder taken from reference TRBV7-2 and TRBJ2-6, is GAGVSQSPSNKVTEKGKDVELRCDPISGHTALYWYRQSLGQGLEFLIYFQGNSAPDKSGLPSDRFSAERTGGSVSTLTIQRTQQEDSAVYLCASSLNPPGAGANVLTFGAGSRLTVL.

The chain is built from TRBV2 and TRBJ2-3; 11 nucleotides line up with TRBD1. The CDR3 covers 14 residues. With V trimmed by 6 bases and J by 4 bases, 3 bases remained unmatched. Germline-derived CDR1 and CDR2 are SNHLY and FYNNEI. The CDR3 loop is CASRTGQGADTQYF. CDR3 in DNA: TGTGCCAGCAGGACGGGACAGGGGGCAGATACGCAGTATTTT.

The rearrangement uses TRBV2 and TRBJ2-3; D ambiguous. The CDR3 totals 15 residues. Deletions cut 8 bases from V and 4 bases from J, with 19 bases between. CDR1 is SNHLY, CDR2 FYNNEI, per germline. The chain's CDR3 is CASVPEGILPDTQYF. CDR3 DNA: TGTGCCAGCGTGCCGGAAGGGATCTTGCCAGATACGCAGTATTTT.

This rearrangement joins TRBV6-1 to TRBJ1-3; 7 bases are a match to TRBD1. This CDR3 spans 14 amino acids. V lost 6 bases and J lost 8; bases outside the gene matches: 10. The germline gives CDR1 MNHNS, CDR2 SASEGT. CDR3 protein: CASSKDRASDTIYF. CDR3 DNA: TGTGCCAGCAGCAAAGACAGGGCGTCTGACACCATATATTTT.

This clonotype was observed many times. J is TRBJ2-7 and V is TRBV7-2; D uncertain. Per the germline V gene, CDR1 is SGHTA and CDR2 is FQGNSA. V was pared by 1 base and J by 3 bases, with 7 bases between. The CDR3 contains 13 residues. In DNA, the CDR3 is TGTGCCAGCAGCTTAGTAGGCCGCTACGAGCAGTACTTC. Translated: CASSLVGRYEQYF.

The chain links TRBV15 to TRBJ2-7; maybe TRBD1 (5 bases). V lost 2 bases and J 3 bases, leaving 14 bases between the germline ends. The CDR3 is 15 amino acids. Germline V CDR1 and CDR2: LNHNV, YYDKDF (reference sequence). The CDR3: CATSRTRTTSYEQYF. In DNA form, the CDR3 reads TGTGCCACCAGCAGAACCCGGACAACCAGCTACGAGCAGTACTTC.

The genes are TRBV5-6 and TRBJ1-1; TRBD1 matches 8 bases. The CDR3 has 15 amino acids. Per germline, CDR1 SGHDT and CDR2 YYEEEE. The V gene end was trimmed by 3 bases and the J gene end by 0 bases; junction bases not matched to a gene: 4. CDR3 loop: CASSWRTGMNTEAFF. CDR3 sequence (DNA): TGTGCCAGCAGCTGGAGGACAGGGATGAACACTGAAGCTTTCTTT.

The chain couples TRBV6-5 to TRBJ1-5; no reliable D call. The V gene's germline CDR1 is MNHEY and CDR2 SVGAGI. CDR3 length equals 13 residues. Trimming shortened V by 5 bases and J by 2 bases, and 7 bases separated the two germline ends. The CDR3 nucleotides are TGTGCCAGCAGTGGAACGCGCAATCAGCCCCAGCATTTT. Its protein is CASSGTRNQPQHF.

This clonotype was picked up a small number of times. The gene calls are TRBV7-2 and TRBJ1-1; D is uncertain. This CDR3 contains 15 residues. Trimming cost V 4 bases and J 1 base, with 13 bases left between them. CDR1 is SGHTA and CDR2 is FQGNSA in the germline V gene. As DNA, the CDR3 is TGTGCCAGCAGCTCAGGTCCCGGAAGGAACACTGAAGCTTTCTTT. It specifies CASSSGPGRNTEAFF.

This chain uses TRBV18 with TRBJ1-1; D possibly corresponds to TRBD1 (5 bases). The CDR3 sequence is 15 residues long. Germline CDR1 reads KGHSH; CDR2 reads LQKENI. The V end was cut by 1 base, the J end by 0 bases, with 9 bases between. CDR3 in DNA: TGTGCCAGCTCACCACAGGGGTCGATGAACACTGAAGCTTTCTTT. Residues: CASSPQGSMNTEAFF.

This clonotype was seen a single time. For the CDR3, the DNA is TGTGCCAGCAGCTTGGGGGCCGTGGATGGAGCTTTCTTT. This sequence encodes CASSLGAVDGAFF. The genes are TRBV5-6 and TRBJ1-1; D gene uncertain. This CDR3 spans 13 amino acids. CDR1 is SGHDT and CDR2 is YYEEEE in the germline V gene. Trimming took 0 bases from V and 10 from J, leaving 13 bases between them.

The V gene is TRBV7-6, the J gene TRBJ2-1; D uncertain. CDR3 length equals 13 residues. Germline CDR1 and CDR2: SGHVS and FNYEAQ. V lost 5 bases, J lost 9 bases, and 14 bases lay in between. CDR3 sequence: CASSQEAVFEQFF. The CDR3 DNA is TGTGCCAGCAGCCAAGAGGCGGTTTTTGAGCAGTTCTTC.

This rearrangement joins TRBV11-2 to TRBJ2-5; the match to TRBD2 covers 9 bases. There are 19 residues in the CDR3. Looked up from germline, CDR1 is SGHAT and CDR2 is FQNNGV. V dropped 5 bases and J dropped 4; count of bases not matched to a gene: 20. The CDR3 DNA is TGTGCCAGCAGCCTCGCTCGGATGGCGGGGGGGCAAGAGGGAGAGACCCAGTACTTC. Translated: CASSLARMAGGQEGETQYF.

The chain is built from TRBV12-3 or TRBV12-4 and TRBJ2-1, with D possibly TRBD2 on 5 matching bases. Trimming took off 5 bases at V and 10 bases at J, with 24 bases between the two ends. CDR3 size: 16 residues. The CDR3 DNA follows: TGTGCCAGCAGTCCACCTACTAGATCCTACCACACGGAGCAGTTCTTC. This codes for CASSPPTRSYHTEQFF.

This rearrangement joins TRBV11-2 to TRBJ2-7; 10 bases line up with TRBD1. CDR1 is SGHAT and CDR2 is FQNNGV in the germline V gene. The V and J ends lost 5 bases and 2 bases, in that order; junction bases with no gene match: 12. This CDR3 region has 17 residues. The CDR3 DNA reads TGTGCCAGCAGCGGGAGGGGACAGGGGCGAATTGCCTACGAGCAGTACTTC. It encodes CASSGRGQGRIAYEQYF.

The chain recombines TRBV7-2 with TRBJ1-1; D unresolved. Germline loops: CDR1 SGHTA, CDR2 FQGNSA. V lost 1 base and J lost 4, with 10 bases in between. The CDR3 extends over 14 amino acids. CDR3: CASSLVGPITEAFF. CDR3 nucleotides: TGTGCCAGCAGCTTAGTCGGACCGATCACTGAAGCTTTCTTT.

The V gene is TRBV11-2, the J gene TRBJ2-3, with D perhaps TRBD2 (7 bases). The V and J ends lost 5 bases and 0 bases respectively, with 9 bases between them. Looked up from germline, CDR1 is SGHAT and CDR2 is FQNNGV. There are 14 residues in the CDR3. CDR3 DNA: TGTGCCAGCAGCGGGGGGGCTAGCACAGATACGCAGTATTTT. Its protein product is CASSGGASTDTQYF.

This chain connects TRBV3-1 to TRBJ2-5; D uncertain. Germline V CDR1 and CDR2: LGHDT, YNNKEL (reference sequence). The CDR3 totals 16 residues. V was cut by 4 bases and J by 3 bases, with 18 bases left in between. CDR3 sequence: CASSPWWSRREETQYF. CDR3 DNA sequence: TGTGCCAGCAGCCCCTGGTGGAGTAGACGGGAAGAGACCCAGTACTTC.

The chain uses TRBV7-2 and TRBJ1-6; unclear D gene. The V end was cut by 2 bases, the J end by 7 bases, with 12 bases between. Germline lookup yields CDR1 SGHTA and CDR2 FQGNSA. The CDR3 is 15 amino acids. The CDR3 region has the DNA TGTGCCAGCAGCTTACGAGGATTTGGGAATTCACCCCTCCACTTT. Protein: CASSLRGFGNSPLHF.

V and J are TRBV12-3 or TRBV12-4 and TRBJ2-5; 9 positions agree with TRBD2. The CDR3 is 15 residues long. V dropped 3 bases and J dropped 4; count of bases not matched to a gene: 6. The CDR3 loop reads CASSLSLAGIETQYF. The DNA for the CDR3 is TGTGCCAGCAGTTTGTCGCTAGCGGGAATAGAGACCCAGTACTTC.

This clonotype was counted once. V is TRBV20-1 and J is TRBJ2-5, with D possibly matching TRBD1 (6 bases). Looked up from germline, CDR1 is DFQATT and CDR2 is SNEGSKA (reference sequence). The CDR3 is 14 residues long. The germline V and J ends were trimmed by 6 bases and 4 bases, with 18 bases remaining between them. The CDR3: CSARQSVGAETQYF. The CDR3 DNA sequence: TGCAGTGCCCGCCAAAGCGTGGGGGCAGAGACCCAGTACTTC.

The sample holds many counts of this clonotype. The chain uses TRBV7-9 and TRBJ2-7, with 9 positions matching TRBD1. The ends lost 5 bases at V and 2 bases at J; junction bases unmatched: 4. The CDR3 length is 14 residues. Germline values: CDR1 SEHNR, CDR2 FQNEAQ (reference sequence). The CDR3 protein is CASSPGQGTYEQYF. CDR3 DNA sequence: TGTGCCAGCAGCCCGGGACAGGGCACCTACGAGCAGTACTTC.

The CDR3 is CASVRTGQANTDTQYF. The CDR3 DNA follows: TGTGCCAGCGTTCGGACCGGCCAAGCTAACACAGATACGCAGTATTTT. The chain carries TRBV2 and TRBJ2-3; no definite D call. Germline CDR1 and CDR2: SNHLY and FYNNEI. This CDR3 is built from 16 residues. The ends were cut back, 8 bases at V and 2 bases at J, with 20 bases in the middle.

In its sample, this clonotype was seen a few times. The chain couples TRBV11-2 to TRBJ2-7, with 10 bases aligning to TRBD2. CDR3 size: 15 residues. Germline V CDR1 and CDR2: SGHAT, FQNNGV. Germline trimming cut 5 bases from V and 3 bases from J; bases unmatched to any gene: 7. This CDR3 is CASSPRTSGLYEQYF. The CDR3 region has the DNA TGTGCCAGCAGCCCGCGGACTAGCGGCCTCTACGAGCAGTACTTC.

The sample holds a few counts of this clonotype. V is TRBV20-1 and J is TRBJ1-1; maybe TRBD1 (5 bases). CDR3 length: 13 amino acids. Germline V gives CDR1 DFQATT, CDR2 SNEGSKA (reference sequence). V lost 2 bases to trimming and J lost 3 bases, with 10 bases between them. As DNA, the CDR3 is TGCAGTGCTAGATGGGGGGGGGACACTGAAGCTTTCTTT. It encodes CSARWGGDTEAFF.

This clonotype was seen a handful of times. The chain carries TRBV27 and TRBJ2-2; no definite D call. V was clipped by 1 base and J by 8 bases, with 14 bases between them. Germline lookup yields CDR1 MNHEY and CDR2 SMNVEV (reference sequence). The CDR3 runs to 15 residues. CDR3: CASSLYKGLVGELFF. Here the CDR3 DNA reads TGTGCCAGCAGTTTATACAAGGGTTTGGTAGGGGAGCTGTTTTTT.